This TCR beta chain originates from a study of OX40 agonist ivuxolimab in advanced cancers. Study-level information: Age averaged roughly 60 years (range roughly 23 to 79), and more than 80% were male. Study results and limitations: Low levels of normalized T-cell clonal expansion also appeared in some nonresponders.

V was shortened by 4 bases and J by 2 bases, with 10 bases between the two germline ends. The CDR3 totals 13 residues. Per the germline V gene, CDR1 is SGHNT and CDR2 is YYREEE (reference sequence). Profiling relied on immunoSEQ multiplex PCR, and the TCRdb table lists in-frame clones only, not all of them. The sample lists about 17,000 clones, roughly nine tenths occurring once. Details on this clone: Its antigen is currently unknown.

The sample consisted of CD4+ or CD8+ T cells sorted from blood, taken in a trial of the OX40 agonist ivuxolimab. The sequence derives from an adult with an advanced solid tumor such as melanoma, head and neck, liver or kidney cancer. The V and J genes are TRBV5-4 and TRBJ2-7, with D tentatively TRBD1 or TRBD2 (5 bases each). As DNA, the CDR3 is TGTGCCAGCAGCCGGGACCGCCCCTACGAGCAGTACTTC. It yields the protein CASSRDRPYEQYF.